This T cell receptor (beta chain) was sequenced for a study of blood T cells in healthy people across ages. Individuals who donated were healthy Caucasians from Russia aged about 6 to 95. The authors extracted at least 6 micrograms of total RNA per sample. Germline CDR1 reads SGDLS; CDR2 reads YYNGEE. The CDR3 covers 15 residues. Note on this clonotype: The antigen is unknown. Just one base apart from a much larger clone, this may be a read error.

Study results and caveats: Naive T cell percentage showed a strong correlation with TCR beta diversity. Changes in expanded clonotypes were possibly confounded, as the CMV status of donors was unknown.

Primers used in a second PCR of roughly 7 to 12 cycles were a sample-barcoded 5' primer and a J-beta primer mix. TCRdb redid the calling of the 5' RACE reads with MiXCR, one entry per CDR3 protein. Altogether roughly 1,700,000 distinct CDR3 sequences are present, 25% to 30% being singletons, with the ten largest covering roughly 8%. This chain links TRBV9 with TRBJ2-1; 10 positions match TRBD2. Sequenced material: blood. The receptor was isolated from a woman aged 30 to 39 in good health. This chain's CDR3 is CVSSESGGAYNEQFF. The CDR3 DNA follows: TGTGTCAGCAGCGAGAGCGGGGGGGCTTACAATGAGCAGTTCTTC.